The 26 T cell receptor beta chains reported below all come from one sample, sequenced in a study of blood T cells in healthy people across ages. Alongside a J-beta primer mix, a sample-barcoded 5' primer served in a second PCR lasting roughly 6 to 11 cycles. TCRdb analysed the 5' RACE reads with MiXCR anew, one entry per CDR3 protein. Among roughly 1,000,000 distinct CDR3 sequences listed, 20% to 25% were seen once. The data were also submitted as part of a second study, on T cells of mothers and their children.

Sequencing was carried out using blood. The receptor source for this set is a girl aged 2 to 10 in good health.

This clonotype was seen more than once but under ten times. The chain recombines TRBV21-1 with TRBJ1-5; the table calls TRBD1, which could not be checked here. TRBV21-1 constitutes a pseudogene. CDR3 length: 17 residues. In nucleotides, the CDR3 is TGTGCCAGCAGCACCCTGGTCGGCCTATCCTCATCATGGCCCCAGCATTTT. Protein product: CASSTLVGLSSSWPQHF.

Comments on this clonotype: At one end the junction does not follow the germline gene, possibly because of a read error. This chain joins TRBV7-3 and TRBJ2-7; weak D call: TRBD2 (5 bases). The DNA end is a closer match to TRBJ2-1, so the J assignment may be wrong. The CDR3 contains 16 residues. Germline V gene data show CDR1 as SGHTA and CDR2 as FQGTGA. CDR3 loop: CTSSPDFRGDYNEQFF. CDR3 DNA: TGTACCAGCAGCCCGGATTTTCGGGGTGACTACAATGAGCAGTTCTTC.

A few counts support this clonotype. The CDR3 protein is CASSLVGTGSTDTQYF. In nucleotides, the CDR3 is TGTGCCAGCAGCTTAGTAGGGACTGGCAGCACAGATACGCAGTATTTT. The chain recombines TRBV7-2 with TRBJ2-3, with TRBD2 as a possible D gene (6 bases). V lost 1 base, J lost 0 bases, and 11 bases lay in between. The V gene's germline CDR1 is SGHTA and CDR2 FQGNSA. The CDR3 contains 16 residues.

The CDR3, as DNA: TGTGCCAGCAGCTTCACGAAAGGCACTGAAGCTTTCTTT. As protein: CASSFTKGTEAFF. V is TRBV5-5 and J is TRBJ1-1, with D unclear. CDR1 is SGHKS, CDR2 YYEKEE, per germline (reference sequence). The CDR3 spans 13 residues. Trimming stripped 2 bases from V and 4 bases from J, with 9 bases between. Full variable domain (rest looked up from reference TRBV5-5 and TRBJ1-1): DAGVTQSPTHLIKTRGQQVTLRCSPISGHKSVSWYQQVLGQGPQFIFQYYEKEERGRGNFPDRFSARQFPNYSSELNVNALLLGDSALYLCASSFTKGTEAFFGQGTRLTVV.

This clonotype occurred a few times. The chain employs TRBV27 and TRBJ2-3; TRBD1 might be the D (5 bases). This CDR3 contains 14 residues. The V gene lost 3 bases and the J gene lost 3 bases, with 10 bases spanning the gap. Germline lookup yields CDR1 MNHEY and CDR2 SMNVEV (reference sequence). CDR3 loop: CASSFLGVTDTQYF. CDR3 DNA: TGTGCCAGCAGTTTCCTAGGGGTAACAGATACGCAGTATTTT.

This clonotype was seen a few times. The chain employs TRBV29-1 and TRBJ2-4; 7 bases line up with TRBD2. The ends lost 4 bases at V and 7 bases at J; junction bases unmatched: 16. The CDR3 spans 16 residues. From germline, CDR1 is SQVTM and CDR2 ANQGSEA. In nucleotides, the CDR3 is TGCAGCGTTGTGGGGGGGGAGTTCCTCCCAACGAACATTCAGTACTTC. It yields the protein CSVVGGEFLPTNIQYF.

This clonotype has a handful of counts. This chain connects TRBV4-2 to TRBJ1-1; D gene unclear. Germline CDR1 reads LGHNA; CDR2 reads YNFKEQ. V shed 0 bases and J shed 7 bases, with 12 bases lying between them. The CDR3 is 14 residues long. The CDR3 DNA is TGTGCCAGCAGCCAAGATGGCTCTCCTCTTGAAGCTTTCTTT. Amino acids: CASSQDGSPLEAFF.

CDR3 sequence: CATSRESFRFQVNEQFF. The DNA of the CDR3 is TGTGCCACCAGCAGAGAAAGCTTCAGATTTCAGGTCAATGAGCAGTTCTTC. The V call is TRBV15, the J call TRBJ2-1; D uncertain. This CDR3 region has 17 residues. V dropped 0 bases and J dropped 6 bases, with 18 bases sitting between them. The germline V gene has CDR1 LNHNV and CDR2 YYDKDF (reference sequence).

This clonotype was observed a few times. The chain recombines TRBV6-2 or TRBV6-3 with TRBJ2-1; 7 nucleotides line up with TRBD1. The CDR3 is made up of 17 amino acids. The germline gives CDR1 MNHEY, CDR2 SVGEGT. Trimming removed 2 bases from V and 8 bases from J; junction bases left unmatched: 15. CDR3 residues: CASSYPELGGVHDEQFF. CDR3 in DNA: TGTGCCAGCAGTTACCCCGAGTTAGGGGGCGTACACGATGAGCAGTTCTTC.

This clonotype has only a few counts. V gene TRBV7-2 combines with J gene TRBJ1-4; D is ambiguous. Per the germline V gene, CDR1 is SGHTA and CDR2 is FQGNSA. The CDR3 consists of 16 residues. The V end was cut by 2 bases, the J end by 2 bases, with 12 bases between. The chain's CDR3 is CASSLLPGGTNEKLFF. CDR3 DNA sequence: TGTGCCAGCAGCTTACTGCCGGGAGGGACTAATGAAAAACTGTTTTTT.

The chain uses TRBV4-1 and TRBJ2-1; D not resolved. The CDR3 extends over 17 amino acids. V lost 0 bases and J lost 0, with 12 bases in between. Germline lookup yields CDR1 MGHRA and CDR2 YSYEKL. The CDR3, as DNA: TGCGCCAGCAGCCAAGAAAGGTATCCGAGCTCCTACAATGAGCAGTTCTTC. It translates to CASSQERYPSSYNEQFF.

This clonotype was observed a few times. The V gene is TRBV9, the J gene TRBJ2-2; D remains unclear. Trimming left V 0 bases short and J 6 bases short, with 18 bases between. The CDR3 runs 17 residues. Germline CDR1 is SGDLS and CDR2 is YYNGEE. Here the CDR3 reads CASSVALPYSMAGELFF. CDR3 nucleotide sequence: TGTGCCAGCAGCGTAGCCCTACCTTATTCAATGGCCGGGGAGCTGTTTTTT.

This clonotype has a handful of counts. The rearrangement uses TRBV11-2 and TRBJ2-5; D remains unclear. V was cut by 3 bases and J by 1 base, with 12 bases left in between. CDR1 SGHAT and CDR2 FQNNGV come from the germline V gene. This CDR3 has 15 residues. The CDR3 DNA follows: TGTGCCAGCAGCTTGGGCAGGAGCTTCCAAGAGACCCAGTACTTC. Amino acid sequence: CASSLGRSFQETQYF. Variable domain in full (rest from reference TRBV11-2 and TRBJ2-5): EAGVAQSPRYKIIEKRQSVAFWCNPISGHATLYWYQQILGQGPKLLIQFQNNGVVDDSQLPKDRFSAERLKGVDSTLKIQPAKLEDSAVYLCASSLGRSFQETQYFGPGTRLLVL.

Only a few counts were recorded for this clonotype. The chain carries TRBV7-3 and TRBJ1-2; TRBD1 is a possible D gene (6 bases). This CDR3 has 15 amino acids. The V and J ends lost 3 bases and 8 bases respectively, with 19 bases between them. CDR1 and CDR2 from the germline V gene are SGHTA and FQGTGA. The CDR3 here is CASSFTSGDPLGYTF. The DNA of the CDR3 is TGTGCCAGCAGCTTCACGTCAGGGGATCCTTTGGGCTACACCTTC.

There are a few counts of this clonotype. The chain employs TRBV29-1 and TRBJ2-7; the match to TRBD2 covers 7 bases. The CDR3 sequence is 13 residues long. J gave up 1 base and V 6 bases, and 6 bases lay outside the gene matches. Germline loops: CDR1 SQVTM, CDR2 ANQGSEA. This CDR3 reads CSVNRGSSYEQYF. CDR3 nucleotide sequence: TGCAGCGTGAACCGCGGGAGTTCCTACGAGCAGTACTTC.

This clonotype showed up just a few times. The V and J genes are TRBV27 and TRBJ1-1; D not resolved. Germline values: CDR1 MNHEY, CDR2 SMNVEV (reference sequence). This CDR3 is built from 15 residues. V lost 3 bases and J 0 bases, leaving 11 bases between the germline ends. This CDR3 reads CASSFERGMNTEAFF. CDR3 sequence (DNA): TGTGCCAGCAGTTTCGAGAGAGGAATGAACACTGAAGCTTTCTTT.

The CDR3 coding sequence is TGTGCCAGCAGCACCGGGCCGTCCCTTTATGGCTACACCTTC. This encodes CASSTGPSLYGYTF. The chain joins TRBV6-5 to TRBJ1-2, with no clear D. The germline V gene has CDR1 MNHEY and CDR2 SVGAGI. Trimming pared 6 bases from V and 5 bases from J, leaving 16 bases between. The CDR3 runs 14 residues.

The chain combines TRBV7-2 with TRBJ1-5; D is uncertain. Trimming cost V 1 base and J 4 bases, with 14 bases left between them. The CDR3 runs 16 residues. Per germline, CDR1 SGHTA and CDR2 FQGNSA. The CDR3 region has the DNA TGTGCCAGCAGCTTAGATTTATCTAGGGAAAATCAGCCCCAGCATTTT. It specifies CASSLDLSRENQPQHF.

The chain is built from TRBV24-1 and TRBJ2-1; tentative D call: TRBD2 (5 bases). The J call may be mistaken, given a closer DNA end match to TRBJ2-7. CDR1 KGHDR and CDR2 SFDVKD come from the germline V gene. The CDR3 loop spans 15 amino acids. For the CDR3, the DNA is TGTGCCACCAGTGATGCCAACCCGGGGAGAGGCGAGCAGTACTTC. Translation: CATSDANPGRGEQYF.

CDR3 residues: CSARGDGSSYEQYF. In DNA form, the CDR3 reads TGCAGCGCCCGTGGAGACGGAAGCTCCTACGAGCAGTACTTC. The J gene is TRBJ2-7, the V gene TRBV29-1; D gene uncertain. The CDR3 extends over 14 amino acids. The ends were cut back, 7 bases at V and 0 bases at J, with 16 bases in the middle. Germline CDR1 is SQVTM and CDR2 is ANQGSEA.

The genes are TRBV6-1 and TRBJ2-1, with D uncertain. Looked up from germline, CDR1 is MNHNS and CDR2 is SASEGT. The CDR3 is 16 amino acids. Trimming pared 1 base from V and 1 base from J, leaving 11 bases between. The CDR3 sequence: CASSEGVGRSYNEQFF. CDR3 DNA: TGTGCCAGCAGTGAAGGGGTAGGTAGATCCTACAATGAGCAGTTCTTC.

This chain uses TRBV6-5 with TRBJ2-1; D not resolved. The assigned J gene may be wrong: the sequence end matches TRBJ2-5 better. The CDR3 is made up of 12 amino acids. Germline V gene data show CDR1 as MNHEY and CDR2 as SVGAGI. In DNA, the CDR3 is TGTGCCAGCAGCGACGCCCGTCAGGCCCAGTACTTC. It encodes CASSDARQAQYF.

In this sample, this clonotype turned up many times. The chain uses TRBV6-5 and TRBJ2-7, with TRBD1 identical over 9 bases. The CDR3 length is 15 residues. The V and J ends lost 0 bases and 0 bases, in that order; junction bases with no gene match: 0. The germline CDR1 and CDR2 sequences are MNHEY and SVGAGI. CDR3 residues: CASSYSTGGSYEQYF. CDR3 DNA: TGTGCCAGCAGTTACTCGACAGGGGGCTCCTACGAGCAGTACTTC.

The chain couples TRBV29-1 to TRBJ2-5; TRBD1 aligns across 10 bases. Germline V gives CDR1 SQVTM, CDR2 ANQGSEA. This CDR3 region has 15 residues. After removal of 7 bases from V and 5 bases from J, the junction contained 13 bases not matched to a gene. The CDR3 loop is CSGSPGTGEGETQYF. The CDR3 bases are TGCAGCGGCAGTCCCGGGACAGGGGAAGGGGAGACCCAGTACTTC.

V gene TRBV7-9 combines with J gene TRBJ1-4; the match to TRBD1 covers 8 bases. J lost 10 bases, V lost 1 base, and 8 bases had no gene match. CDR1 SEHNR and CDR2 FQNEAQ come from the germline V gene (reference sequence). The CDR3 length is 15 residues. Here the CDR3 reads CASSLDGQGTAKLFF. The CDR3, as DNA: TGTGCCAGCAGCTTAGATGGACAGGGAACTGCAAAACTGTTTTTT.

The chain combines TRBV5-4 with TRBJ1-6; 9 positions match TRBD1. The ends lost 4 bases at V and 8 bases at J; junction bases unmatched: 10. The CDR3 spans 16 residues. Looked up from germline, CDR1 is SGHNT and CDR2 is YYREEE (reference sequence). For the CDR3, the DNA is TGTGCCAGCAGCCCTACCGGGACAGGGAATCATTCACCCCTCCACTTT. It is translated as CASSPTGTGNHSPLHF.